This T cell receptor beta chain derives from a study of T cells after yellow fever vaccination. With 7 bases clipped from V and 3 bases from J, the junction kept 8 bases outside the gene matches. Germline V gene sequence: CDR1 MNHNS, CDR2 SASEGT. This CDR3 spans 14 amino acids. One entry per CDR3 protein results from TCRdb running MiXCR on the 5' RACE reads. The sample consists of a few hundred thousand distinct CDR3 sequences, 17% of them appearing once. The sample was PBMCs, taken less than 6 days after the first yellow fever vaccination. The chain carries TRBV6-1 and TRBJ2-7; TRBD1 matches 8 bases. The receptor comes from a young man who received the YFV17D yellow fever vaccine. In nucleotides, the CDR3 is TGTGCCAGCAAACGGACAGGGTCATTCTACGAGCAGTACTTC. Its protein product is CASKRTGSFYEQYF.